These T cell receptor beta chains were read from a single sample in a study of blood T cell repertoires in COVID-19. Measured with immunoSEQ multiplex PCR; TCRdb has only the in-frame clones, and not every one. The profile covers 400,000 to 550,000 clones, with about 89% appearing a single time and around 4.4% taken by the ten largest. The source material was peripheral blood. The origin of the receptors is a woman under 40 with acute or convalescent COVID-19. Each CDR3 is given with its conserved first and last residue. Fields, in order: V gene, D gene, J gene, clone size, CDR3 protein, CDR3 DNA. D genes are given only for firm matches. Only part of the rows carry a size: once, few, many, or a class if the clone is expanded.

TRBV24-1,-,TRBJ2-3,-,CATSDSTDTQYF,TGTGCCACCAGTGATTCGACAGATACGCAGTATTTT
TRBV12-3/TRBV12-4,-,TRBJ2-7,-,CASSGLTYEQYF,TGTGCCAGTAGCGGATTGACCTACGAGCAGTACTTC
TRBV24-1,-,TRBJ1-1,once,CATSVGATTEAFF,TGTGCCACCAGTGTAGGGGCGACCACTGAAGCTTTCTTT
TRBV28,-,TRBJ2-7,once,CASSVPQGSGYEQYF,TGTGCCAGCAGTGTCCCCCAGGGGTCGGGCTACGAGCAGTACTTC
TRBV4-1,-,TRBJ2-3,once,CASSQDLQNTQYF,TGCGCCAGCAGCCAAGATCTTCAGAATACGCAGTATTTT
TRBV7-9,-,TRBJ2-5,once,CASSSKGGQETQYF,TGTGCCAGCAGCTCAAAAGGAGGCCAAGAGACCCAGTACTTC
TRBV5-5,TRBD1,TRBJ2-7,-,CASSRTGTYEQYF,TGTGCCAGCAGCCGGACAGGGACCTACGAGCAGTACTTC
TRBV19,TRBD2,TRBJ2-1,-,CASSIVTLAGGNNEQFF,TGTGCCAGTAGTATAGTCACCTTAGCGGGGGGCAACAATGAGCAGTTCTTC
TRBV15,TRBD1,TRBJ1-5,-,CATSLRGAQPQHF,TGTGCCACCAGCCTCAGGGGGGCTCAGCCCCAGCATTTT
TRBV10-3,-,TRBJ1-3,-,CAIGRESSGNTIYF,TGTGCCATCGGGCGGGAGAGCTCTGGAAACACCATATATTTT
TRBV2,TRBD2,TRBJ2-7,-,CASSDGGGSYEQYF,TGTGCCAGCAGTGACGGCGGGGGTTCCTACGAGCAGTACTTC
TRBV7-2,-,TRBJ2-4,once,CASSLWGGGVQNIQYF,TGTGCCAGCAGCTTATGGGGAGGGGGAGTGCAAAACATTCAGTACTTC
TRBV6-5,-,TRBJ1-6,-,CASRSGAPSNSPLHF,TGTGCCAGCAGAAGCGGTGCCCCTTCTAATTCACCCCTCCACTTT
TRBV9,-,TRBJ2-7,-,CASSQRDLGGYEQYF,TGTGCCAGCAGCCAACGGGATTTAGGGGGCTACGAGCAGTACTTC
TRBV4-1,-,TRBJ2-5,-,CASSQGRSLETQYF,TGCGCCAGCAGCCAGGGGAGAAGCCTAGAGACCCAGTACTTC
TRBV7-3,-,TRBJ2-2,-,CASSASGAGELFF,TGTGCCAGCAGCGCCTCAGGGGCCGGGGAGCTGTTTTTT
TRBV6-4,TRBD1,TRBJ1-1,-,CASSRQGNMNTEAFF,TGTGCCAGCAGCAGACAGGGGAACATGAACACTGAAGCTTTCTTT
TRBV5-6,TRBD1,TRBJ1-5,once,CASSSRGEPQHF,TGTGCCAGCAGCTCCAGGGGGGAGCCCCAGCATTTT
TRBV2,-,TRBJ1-3,-,CASSMTGSSGNTIYF,TGTGCCAGCAGTATGACAGGAAGCTCTGGAAACACCATATATTTT
TRBV27,TRBD1,TRBJ1-1,-,CAGGPDRLLTEAFF,TGTGCCGGGGGCCCGGACAGGCTATTGACTGAAGCTTTCTTT
TRBV19,-,TRBJ1-5,-,CASSIQGSQPQHF,TGTGCCAGTAGTATACAGGGTAGTCAGCCCCAGCATTTT
TRBV28,-,TRBJ2-4,-,CASSLSQQRRNIQYF,TGTGCCAGCAGTTTAAGTCAGCAACGGAGAAACATTCAGTACTTC
TRBV19,TRBD1,TRBJ1-2,-,CASSVPGQRGYTF,TGTGCCAGTAGTGTACCGGGACAGCGTGGCTACACCTTC
TRBV7-2,TRBD1,TRBJ1-5,-,CASSPSLLDRGLWNQPQHF,TGTGCCAGCAGCCCCTCCCTACTGGACAGGGGGCTTTGGAATCAGCCCCAGCATTTT
TRBV29-1,-,TRBJ1-1,few,CSVANLRQSLRGTEAFF,TGCAGCGTTGCTAATCTAAGACAGTCCCTCAGGGGCACTGAAGCTTTCTTT
TRBV29-1,TRBD1,TRBJ2-3,few,CSVEGPGQGATDTQYF,TGCAGCGTAGAAGGTCCGGGACAGGGGGCAACAGATACGCAGTATTTT
TRBV11-2,-,TRBJ2-2,-,CASSPNTGEDTGELFF,TGTGCCAGCAGCCCAAATACAGGGGAGGATACCGGGGAGCTGTTTTTT
TRBV5-1,-,TRBJ1-6,few,CASSLQGRDSPLHF,TGCGCCAGCAGCTTGCAGGGTAGAGACTCACCCCTCCACTTT
TRBV5-1,TRBD1,TRBJ1-2,-,CASSGWTGRAVSGNYGYTF,TGCGCCAGCAGCGGCTGGACAGGTCGTGCTGTGTCTGGTAACTATGGCTACACCTTC
TRBV30,TRBD1,TRBJ1-3,-,CAWSRQGPSGNTIYF,TGTGCCTGGAGTCGACAGGGACCCTCTGGAAACACCATATATTTT
TRBV6-1,-,TRBJ1-1,-,CASSEPGGRATEAFF,TGTGCCAGCAGTGAACCCGGTGGCAGGGCCACTGAAGCTTTCTTT
TRBV5-8,-,TRBJ2-7,-,CASSLELGGGSYEQYF,TGTGCCAGCAGCTTGGAGTTGGGTGGAGGGTCCTACGAGCAGTACTTC
TRBV28,-,TRBJ1-5,few,CASSGYGTTQPQHF,TGTGCCAGCAGTGGCTACGGGACAACGCAGCCCCAGCATTTT
TRBV30,TRBD1,TRBJ1-1,-,CAWSVLRGQGWTEAFF,TGTGCCTGGAGTGTACTTCGAGGACAGGGTTGGACTGAAGCTTTCTTT
TRBV19,TRBD1,TRBJ2-5,-,CASSRWTGRETQYF,TGTGCCAGTTCTCGGTGGACAGGGCGTGAGACCCAGTACTTC
TRBV19,TRBD1,TRBJ1-5,-,CASSRQGINGQPQHF,TGTGCCAGTAGTAGACAGGGTATCAATGGTCAGCCCCAGCATTTT
TRBV3-1/TRBV3-2,-,TRBJ2-1,once,CASSPTGGDNEQFF,TGTGCCAGCAGCCCGACGGGCGGGGACAATGAGCAGTTCTTC
TRBV29-1,-,TRBJ2-3,few,CSVVREGDTQYF,TGCAGCGTTGTGCGGGAAGGAGATACGCAGTATTTT
TRBV7-2,TRBD2,TRBJ2-1,-,CASSPRYSGTRGGEQFF,TGTGCCAGCAGTCCTAGGTACTCAGGGACTAGAGGTGGTGAGCAGTTCTTC